The source of this TCR beta chain is a study of neurological immune-mediated disorders. This clonotype came up many times. Germline trimming cut 4 bases from V and 4 bases from J; bases unmatched to any gene: 20. Germline lookup yields CDR1 SGHKS and CDR2 YYEKEE (reference sequence). The CDR3 contains 20 residues. A 10-nucleotide random UMI tagged transcripts in template-switch 5'RACE cDNA synthesis. Via MiXCR, TCRdb re-called the 5' RACE reads, giving one row per CDR3 protein. The data hold approximately 82,000 distinct CDR3 sequences, with just over 2.5% observed a single time. The chain carries TRBV5-5 and TRBJ2-1; 10 bases line up with TRBD2. The sample comprised PBMCs. This TCR was recovered from a young woman with multiple sclerosis. The CDR3 DNA follows: TGTGCCAGCAGCCCGACGGACAGGGCCTTGTCTAGCGGGGGATACAATGAGCAGTTCTTC. It translates to CASSPTDRALSSGGYNEQFF.